This T cell receptor beta chain originates from a study of CD8 T cells in ankylosing spondylitis. Study results and caveats: Significantly higher representation of disease-linked clones was reported for matched ankylosing spondylitis synovial fluid. Researchers report that disease-linked clones proved CD8+ and relatively rare in peripheral blood. Apparently characteristic of ankylosing spondylitis blood was a TCR beta motif (eight highly homologous variants).

Trimming removed 7 bases from V and 8 bases from J; junction bases left unmatched: 12. From germline, CDR1 is SGHRS and CDR2 YFSETQ. The CDR3 has 14 residues. It was by quantitative 5'-RACE with molecular barcodes that TCR beta libraries were made. One entry per CDR3 protein, called by TCRdb with MiXCR from the 5' RACE reads. The sample includes 470,000 or so distinct CDR3 sequences, around 26% of them seen just once. In its sample, this clonotype was seen a few times. Its antigen is unidentified. This TCR came from a male donor with ankylosing spondylitis. The specimen was blood, either unsorted or a sorted T cell fraction (not recorded which). The chain employs TRBV5-1 and TRBJ1-2; 9 bases are a match to TRBD1. The CDR3 loop is CASQIMTGGFGYTF. The CDR3 nucleotides are TGCGCCAGCCAGATAATGACAGGGGGTTTCGGCTACACCTTC.